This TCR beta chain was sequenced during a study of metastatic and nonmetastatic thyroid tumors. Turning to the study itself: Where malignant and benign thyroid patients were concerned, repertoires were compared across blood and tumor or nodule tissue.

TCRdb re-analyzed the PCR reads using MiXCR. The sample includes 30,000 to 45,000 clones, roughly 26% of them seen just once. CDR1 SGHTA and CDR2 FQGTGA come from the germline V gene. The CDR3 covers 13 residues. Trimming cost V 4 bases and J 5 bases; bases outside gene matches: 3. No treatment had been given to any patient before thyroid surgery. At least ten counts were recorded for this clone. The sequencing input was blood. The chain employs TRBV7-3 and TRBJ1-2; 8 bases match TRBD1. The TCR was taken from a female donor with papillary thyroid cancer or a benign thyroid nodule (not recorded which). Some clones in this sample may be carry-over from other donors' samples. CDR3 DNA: TGTGCCAGCAGCTCCACAGGGGGGTATGGCTACACCTTC. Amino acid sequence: CASSSTGGYGYTF.